Presented here are 27 T cell receptor beta chains from one specimen sequenced in a study of tumor-infiltrating lymphocytes in primary liver carcinoma. The input was 450 to 550 ng total RNA; TCR beta cDNA was made from it with a constant-region primer. A slightly modified ARM-PCR protocol with three nested multiplex PCR rounds produced these TCR beta libraries. Amplification in the first two PCR rounds was performed using TRBV1-TRBV30 forward primers and a C-beta reverse primer for roughly 9 cycles each. Each CDR3 protein is one row after TCRdb ran MiXCR on the multiplex PCR reads. The table has roughly 120,000 distinct CDR3 sequences, 64% seen once. Unsorted bulk tissue of about 20-32 mg yielded co-extracted RNA and DNA. Sequenced material: liver tumor tissue from sampling region 3. Specified subset: tumor region T3, left-lateral pole. Receptors originate from a woman aged 55-70 years with primary liver carcinoma and hepatitis B virus infection.

This clonotype was seen a handful of times. A junction boundary mismatches the germline segment, possibly from a read error. CDR3 DNA: TGTGCCAGCACAGTACAGAACACTGAAGCCTTCTTT. It encodes CASTVQNTEAFF. The rearrangement joins TRBV28 to TRBJ1-1; D is uncertain. CDR3 length equals 12 residues. Germline CDR1 and CDR2: MDHEN and SYDVKM.

The chain has TRBV24-1 and TRBJ2-7; 8 bases map to TRBD2. Trimming at V came to 4 bases and at J to 0 bases, leaving 1 base not matched to a gene. Germline values: CDR1 KGHDR, CDR2 SFDVKD. This CDR3 contains 14 residues. In DNA, the CDR3 is TGTGCCACCAGTGACCGGGGGGGCTCCTACGAGCAGTACTTC. Translation: CATSDRGGSYEQYF.

Concerning this clonotype: One junction end does not reproduce the germline sequence, and a read error may be involved. This chain connects TRBV6-1 to TRBJ1-2, with D perhaps TRBD1 (5 bases). Germline loops: CDR1 MNHNS, CDR2 SASEGT. The CDR3 loop spans 16 amino acids. CDR3 DNA: TGTGCCAGCAGCCCTGTCCCGGGACGGGGCCTCTATGACTACACCTTC. Amino acids: CASSPVPGRGLYDYTF.

The chain links TRBV28 to TRBJ2-7; TRBD2 matches at 13 bases. Losses at the gene ends were 2 bases for V and 2 bases for J; bases not matched to a gene: 9. The germline CDR1 and CDR2 sequences are MDHEN and SYDVKM. The CDR3 consists of 18 residues. The CDR3: CASSLRSLTSGRPYEQYF. CDR3 coding DNA: TGTGCCAGCAGTTTACGATCGTTGACTAGCGGGAGGCCCTACGAGCAGTACTTC.

About this clonotype: This may arise from a read error, as a much more abundant clone is one base away. The final CDR3 position lacks the conserved phenylalanine or tryptophan, pointing to a likely read error. The chain employs TRBV28 and TRBJ1-1; the D gene is possibly TRBD1 (6 bases). The CDR3 spans 15 residues. The V and J ends lost 5 bases and 7 bases respectively, with 20 bases between them. The V gene's germline CDR1 is MDHEN and CDR2 SYDVKM. As DNA, the CDR3 is TGTGCCAGCAGTCACCTAACTCTCGGACAGTTTGAAGCTTTCTCT. This translates into CASSHLTLGQFEAFS.

On this clonotype: The germline gene is not matched at one end of the junction; a read error may be the cause. The V and J genes are TRBV29-1 and TRBJ2-3; D perhaps matches TRBD1 (6 bases). This CDR3 is 12 amino acids long. Germline V gene sequence: CDR1 SQVTM, CDR2 ANQGSEA. The DNA for the CDR3 is TGCAGCGTTGATCAACAGGGCTTTACGCGGTATTTC. Amino acid sequence: CSVDQQGFTRYF.

The sample holds one count of this clonotype. The J gene is TRBJ2-5, the V gene TRBV20-1, with 7 bases identical to TRBD2. This CDR3 is built from 12 residues. Germline V gives CDR1 DFQATT, CDR2 SNEGSKA (reference sequence). The J segment lost 3 bases and the V segment lost 6 bases, leaving 4 bases of the junction unmatched. The CDR3 reads CSAIGREETQYF. The CDR3 DNA is TGCAGTGCCATAGGGAGGGAAGAGACCCAGTACTTC.

Comment on this clonotype: Likely a read error: the CDR3 ends without its conserved phenylalanine or tryptophan. The CDR3 reads CACRPSRSGDAQYC. The CDR3 nucleotides read TGTGCTTGCAGACCGAGCAGGAGTGGGGATGCTCAGTATTGT. The chain has TRBV11-2 and TRBJ2-3, with D unresolved. This CDR3 has 14 residues. Germline V gene sequence: CDR1 SGHAT, CDR2 FQNNGV.

The count of this clonotype is one. This clone may be a read error of a much larger clone one base away. This chain links TRBV10-2 with TRBJ2-7; 8 positions match TRBD2. Germline V gene lookup returns CDR1 WSHSY and CDR2 SAAADI. This CDR3 contains 13 residues. The CDR3 reads CACSSGERYEQYF. The CDR3 nucleotides are TGCGCCTGCAGTAGCGGGGAACGTTACGAGCAGTACTTC.

Points on this clonotype: The CDR3 does not end in the conserved phenylalanine or tryptophan, so this is likely a read error. CDR3 protein: CSMRMAGNTIYY. The CDR3 DNA reads TGCAGCATGAGAATGGCCGGAAACACCATATATTAT. The chain combines TRBV29-1 with TRBJ1-3, with unresolved D. Germline CDR1 SQVTM, CDR2 ANQGSEA. The CDR3 has 12 amino acids. Trimming cost V 8 bases and J 4 bases, with 12 bases left between them.

On this clonotype itself: In this CDR3 the conserved last residue, phenylalanine or tryptophan, is missing, so a read error is likely. The limits of the CDR3 on the DNA are not certain, so only TCRdb's listed CDR3 is given. The chain employs TRBV11-2 and TRBJ1-5; whether TRBD1, the table's D call, matches the DNA was not checked. The CDR3 totals 13 residues, both ends included. Germline CDR1 reads SGHAT; CDR2 reads FQNNGV. The CDR3 protein is CASSTTGNQPQQY.

This clonotype was recorded at least ten times. V is TRBV29-1 and J is TRBJ2-2, with 9 positions matching TRBD2. V was clipped by 6 bases and J by 3 bases; unmatched bases: 11. Germline loops: CDR1 SQVTM, CDR2 ANQGSEA. This CDR3 is 16 amino acids long. As DNA, the CDR3 is TGCAGCGTGAAAGCCGGACTAGCGACGGACACCGGGGAGCTGTTTTTT. This translates into CSVKAGLATDTGELFF.

Worth noting for this clonotype: The junction differs from germline at one of its ends, possibly a read error. This chain uses TRBV6-5 with TRBJ1-1; D may be TRBD1 (6 bases). CDR1 and CDR2 from the germline V gene are MNHEY and SVGAGI. There are 13 residues in the CDR3. Here the CDR3 DNA reads TGCGCCAGCAGCCGGGACATCAACGCTGAAGCTTTCTTT. It is translated as CASSRDINAEAFF.

As concerns this clonotype: A read error may produce the germline difference seen at one junction end. The rearrangement links TRBV6-5 to TRBJ2-7, with D unclear. Germline loops: CDR1 MNHEY, CDR2 SVGAGI. This CDR3 is built from 16 residues. The CDR3, as DNA: TGTACCAGCAGTTACTCGACGGAGATAGGCTCCTACGAGCAGTACTTC. Translating it yields CTSSYSTEIGSYEQYF.

This chain links TRBV6-1 with TRBJ2-1; D call uncertain. The germline CDR1 and CDR2 sequences are MNHNS and SASEGT. The V end was cut by 5 bases, the J end by 6 bases, with 11 bases between. The CDR3 is made up of 13 amino acids. CDR3 nucleotide sequence: TGTGCCAGCAGTATCCATGCATTCAATGAGCAGTTCTTC. This translates into CASSIHAFNEQFF.

As regards this clonotype: The junction departs from germline at one end; a sequencing error may be responsible. CDR3 region: CAGSTRTDTQYF. CDR3 nucleotide sequence: TGTGCCGGCAGCACACGAACAGATACCCAGTATTTT. The chain links TRBV11-3 to TRBJ2-3; unclear D gene. Germline CDR1 is SGHNT and CDR2 is YENEEA. This CDR3 spans 12 amino acids.

This clonotype was observed a single time. One end of the junction does not line up with germline, which may come from a read error. V gene TRBV10-1 combines with J gene TRBJ2-3; 7 bases line up with TRBD2. The CDR3 length is 17 residues. Per the germline V gene, CDR1 is WNHNN and CDR2 is SYGVQD (reference sequence). CDR3 amino acids: CASSEESAGAPTNTQYF. In DNA form, the CDR3 reads TGCGCCAGTAGTGAAGAAAGTGCGGGAGCCCCCACGAATACGCAGTATTTT.

This clonotype came up a few times. A much larger clone sits a single nucleotide away, making a read error possible. Since no conserved phenylalanine or tryptophan closes the CDR3, a read error is the likely cause. The gene calls are TRBV6-5 and TRBJ2-5, with D uncertain. Trimming left V 2 bases short and J 4 bases short, with 2 bases between. Per germline, CDR1 MNHEY and CDR2 SVGAGI. The CDR3 length is 11 residues. Here the CDR3 DNA reads TGTGCCAGCAGTTACGGAGAGACCCAGTACTCC. As protein: CASSYGETQYS.

Comment on this clonotype: Relative to the germline gene, one junction end is altered; a read error may explain this. The chain combines TRBV12-3 or TRBV12-4 with TRBJ2-3; the D gene is possibly TRBD2 (6 bases). There are 14 residues in the CDR3. CDR3 protein: CASNVAGSTDTKYF. In DNA, the CDR3 is TGTGCCAGCAACGTTGCCGGGAGCACAGATACGAAGTATTTT.

This clonotype was counted at least ten times. The CDR3 DNA reads TGTGCCAGCAGTTCCCCCGCGGAGGCCGCCTACTATGGCTACACCTTC. Translation: CASSSPAEAAYYGYTF. The rearrangement links TRBV28 to TRBJ1-2; no reliable D call. The CDR3 runs to 16 residues. The germline CDR1 and CDR2 sequences are MDHEN and SYDVKM. The germline V and J ends were trimmed by 4 bases and 3 bases, with 18 bases remaining between them.

This chain uses TRBV28 with TRBJ2-7; D is perhaps TRBD1 or TRBD2 (6 bases each). V was clipped by 4 bases and J by 6 bases, with 19 bases between them. This CDR3 comprises 15 residues. The V gene's germline CDR1 is MDHEN and CDR2 SYDVKM. The chain's CDR3 is CASSSPFDGGSEQYF. The DNA of the CDR3 is TGTGCCAGCAGTTCACCGTTTGACGGGGGCAGCGAGCAGTACTTC.

V and J are TRBV28 and TRBJ1-2; a possible D gene is TRBD1 (5 bases). CDR3 length: 13 residues. The germline V gene encodes CDR1 MDHEN and CDR2 SYDVKM. V lost 7 bases and J 6 bases, leaving 15 bases between the germline ends. The CDR3 loop is CASNFGGTNGYTF. Written as DNA, the CDR3 is TGTGCCAGCAATTTCGGGGGGACTAATGGCTACACCTTC.

Note on this clonotype: The final CDR3 position lacks the conserved phenylalanine or tryptophan, pointing to a likely read error. V is TRBV29-1 and J is TRBJ2-1; D gene uncertain. CDR1 is SQVTM, CDR2 ANQGSEA, per germline. Trimming stripped 8 bases from V and 8 bases from J, with 10 bases between. The CDR3 spans 10 residues. DNA of the CDR3: TGCAGCACCTGGTCGGATGAGCAGTTCTGC. Its protein product is CSTWSDEQFC.

This clonotype came up many times. This chain's CDR3 is CSVMVSGSSLDEQFF. CDR3 DNA: TGCAGCGTAATGGTGAGCGGGAGCTCCTTGGATGAGCAGTTCTTC. The J gene is TRBJ2-1, the V gene TRBV29-1; TRBD2 matches at 8 bases. V was pared by 6 bases and J by 8 bases, with 15 bases of the junction left unmatched. Germline CDR1 SQVTM, CDR2 ANQGSEA. The CDR3 is made up of 15 amino acids.

The rearrangement joins TRBV18 to TRBJ2-7; tentatively, D is TRBD1 (5 bases). The CDR3 contains 17 residues. The ends were cut back, 3 bases at V and 6 bases at J, with 24 bases in the middle. Germline loops: CDR1 KGHSH, CDR2 LQKENI. The CDR3 nucleotides are TGTGCCAGCTCACCTCCCTCTCGCACAGGAGTGGGGTTCGAGCAGTACTTC. Translating gives CASSPPSRTGVGFEQYF.

On this clonotype itself: This could be a read error, since a much larger clone is one nucleotide away. The genes are TRBV6-1 and TRBJ1-5; TRBD1 is a possible D gene (5 bases). Trimming shortened V by 6 bases and J by 7 bases, and 19 bases separated the two germline ends. This CDR3 region has 15 residues. CDR1 is MNHNS, CDR2 SASEGT, per germline. The CDR3 DNA follows: TGTGCCAGCAGCCTCAGTATAGGGGAATACCAGCCCCAGCATTTT. It specifies CASSLSIGEYQPQHF.

The rearrangement links TRBV11-3 to TRBJ2-7; D is uncertain. The CDR3 has 14 residues. CDR1 and CDR2 from the germline V gene are SGHNT and YENEEA. Trimming took 6 bases from V and 3 from J, leaving 15 bases between them. The CDR3 loop is CASSLTVDRYEQYF. CDR3 DNA sequence: TGTGCCAGCAGTTTAACGGTGGATCGCTACGAGCAGTACTTC.